This TCR beta chain emerged from a study of blood T cell repertoires in COVID-19. Across the study: Nucleic acid was either cDNA or gDNA, and it came from T cells, B-cell-depleted T cells, or PBMCs.

Methods used by the authors: Quantification of nucleated cells was approximated via reference gene primer amplification. Produced via immunoSEQ multiplex PCR; TCRdb's table is partial and in-frame only. D and trimming come from the DNA, and the V and J calls and clone size come from that table. The table records hundreds of thousands of clones, approximately 82% of them present only once. Trimming took off 2 bases at V and 5 bases at J, with 10 bases between the two ends. Germline V gene lookup returns CDR1 MNHEY and CDR2 SMNVEV (reference sequence). The length of the CDR3 is 14 residues. The receptor comes from an elderly woman with acute or convalescent COVID-19. Sequenced input: peripheral blood. This chain connects TRBV27 to TRBJ1-5; D possibly corresponds to TRBD1 (5 bases). The chain's CDR3 is CASSLTGVHQPQHF. Here the CDR3 DNA reads TGTGCCAGCAGTTTAACGGGGGTTCATCAGCCCCAGCATTTT.